The 20 T cell receptor beta chains below were found in one sample sequenced in a study of blood T cells in healthy people across ages. Then a second PCR, running roughly 7 to 11 cycles, was carried out with a sample-barcoded 5' primer and a J-beta primer mix. Each CDR3 protein gets one entry after TCRdb re-called the 5' RACE reads with MiXCR. The table shows roughly 2 million distinct CDR3 sequences, with 40% to 55% occurring only once. Sequencing input: blood. The origin of the receptors is a woman in her 40s in good health.

This clonotype was seen a few times. The chain couples TRBV3-1 to TRBJ2-5, with 8 nucleotides matching TRBD2. The closer fit of TRBJ2-7 to the DNA end suggests the J call may be wrong. Germline V gene data show CDR1 as LGHDT and CDR2 as YNNKEL (reference sequence). The CDR3 sequence is 16 residues long. The CDR3 DNA reads as TGTGCCAGCAGCCAAGACGCGGGGGGCCGGCTCTACGAGCAGTACTTC. Amino acids: CASSQDAGGRLYEQYF.

Ten or more counts support this clonotype. The chain is built from TRBV3-1 and TRBJ2-5, with D hard to call. The CDR3 totals 15 residues. With 2 bases removed from V and 5 bases from J, the gap between germline ends came to 15 bases. Germline V gives CDR1 LGHDT, CDR2 YNNKEL (reference sequence). In DNA form, the CDR3 reads TGTGCCAGCAGCCAAAGGCAGCCCGGTGGGGAGACCCAGTACTTC. Translated, it gives CASSQRQPGGETQYF.

This chain uses TRBV24-1 with TRBJ1-2, with D perhaps matching TRBD1 (5 bases). V was clipped by 5 bases and J by 6 bases, with 15 bases between them. The germline V gene has CDR1 KGHDR and CDR2 SFDVKD. This CDR3 spans 14 amino acids. DNA of the CDR3: TGTGCCACCAGTGGTTCCGGGACCGCGGATGGCTACACCTTC. This codes for CATSGSGTADGYTF.

Comments on this clonotype: This may be a read error, as it is one base from a much larger clone. The chain is built from TRBV7-2 and TRBJ2-7; D not certain. The J call may be in error: the DNA end matches TRBJ2-5 better. Germline V gene data show CDR1 as SGHTA and CDR2 as FQGNSA. The CDR3 extends over 13 amino acids. The chain's CDR3 is CASILSSGETQYF. Here the CDR3 DNA reads TGTGCCAGCATCTTATCTTCCGGGGAGACCCAGTACTTC.

In this sample, this clonotype turned up a few times. The chain uses TRBV4-3 and TRBJ2-7; D possibly corresponds to TRBD2 (7 bases). CDR3 length equals 14 residues. The germline V gene encodes CDR1 LGHNA and CDR2 YSLEER. Between the trimmed V and J ends, which lost 2 bases and 10 bases, there was a span of 18 bases. DNA for the CDR3: TGCGCCAGCAGCCAAACGGGGGGCAGGGATATTCAGTACTTC. Translation gives CASSQTGGRDIQYF.

This clonotype has only a few counts. The chain employs TRBV28 and TRBJ2-7, with TRBD1 matching 10 bases. V dropped 4 bases and J dropped 0; count of bases not matched to a gene: 6. CDR1 and CDR2 (germline): MDHEN, SYDVKM. The CDR3 runs 16 residues. The CDR3 is CASSSAGTGVSYEQYF. The CDR3 DNA follows: TGTGCCAGCAGTTCCGCCGGGACAGGGGTCTCCTACGAGCAGTACTTC.

This clonotype was detected a few times. The J gene is TRBJ2-3, the V gene TRBV7-9; TRBD2 matches at 8 bases. The CDR3 is 17 residues long. The V gene end was trimmed by 4 bases and the J gene end by 5 bases; junction bases not matched to a gene: 14. Germline CDR1 and CDR2: SEHNR and FQNEAQ (reference sequence). CDR3 DNA sequence: TGTGCCAGCAGCTCCAGCCCGGGGGGGCCTTTTGAAGATACGCAGTATTTT. Translated, it gives CASSSSPGGPFEDTQYF.

The CDR3 protein is CASTPIGVGRGEQFF. CDR3 bases: TGTGCCAGCACCCCTATTGGTGTAGGCCGTGGCGAGCAGTTCTTC. The chain links TRBV14 to TRBJ2-1; D is ambiguous. The CDR3 length is 15 residues. Deletions cut 7 bases from V and 10 bases from J, with 23 bases between. CDR1 SGHDN and CDR2 FVKESK come from the germline V gene.

Worth noting for this clonotype: At one of its ends the junction is not consistent with the germline gene, which may arise from a read error. The CDR3 nucleotides are TGCGCTAGCAGCCTCGGACACCTCCCGCAGTCAGGGGAGACCCAGTACTTC. This gives the protein CASSLGHLPQSGETQYF. The chain uses TRBV5-1 and TRBJ2-5; possibly TRBD1 for D (5 bases). Germline CDR1 is SGHRS and CDR2 is YFSETQ. The CDR3 length is 17 residues.

The genes are TRBV7-9 and TRBJ1-6; D possibly corresponds to TRBD1 (5 bases). With 0 bases removed from V and 0 bases from J, the gap between germline ends came to 12 bases. This CDR3 comprises 18 residues. The V gene's germline CDR1 is SEHNR and CDR2 FQNEAQ (reference sequence). Here the CDR3 reads CASSLAVAGSSYNSPLHF. The CDR3 DNA reads TGTGCCAGCAGCTTAGCGGTGGCAGGGAGCTCCTATAATTCACCCCTCCACTTT.

This rearrangement joins TRBV7-9 to TRBJ2-2; D gene unclear. CDR1 and CDR2 (germline): SEHNR, FQNEAQ (reference sequence). V dropped 2 bases and J dropped 4 bases, with 14 bases sitting between them. This CDR3 has 16 residues. The CDR3 is CASSLTDPTVTGELFF. The CDR3 DNA follows: TGTGCCAGCAGCTTAACCGACCCGACTGTCACCGGGGAGCTGTTTTTT.

This clonotype was seen only a few times. CDR3 DNA sequence: TGCGCCAGCAGCCAAGATCACCGGACACACTATGGCTACACCTTC. Its translation: CASSQDHRTHYGYTF. This chain connects TRBV4-1 to TRBJ1-2; TRBD1 is a possible D gene (5 bases). Trimming cost V 0 bases and J 3 bases, with 11 bases left between them. Germline loops: CDR1 MGHRA, CDR2 YSYEKL. The CDR3 extends over 15 amino acids.

This clonotype was recorded a few times. The chain is built from TRBV6-2 or TRBV6-3 and TRBJ2-4, with D possibly matching TRBD1 (7 bases). V was clipped by 6 bases and J by 5 bases, with 17 bases between them. This CDR3 comprises 15 residues. Per germline, CDR1 MNHEY and CDR2 SVGEGT. The CDR3 DNA follows: TGTGCCAGCAGCCGGGAGCTGGGGACAGAAAACATTCAGTACTTC. Protein product: CASSRELGTENIQYF.

The chain uses TRBV27 and TRBJ2-1; possible D gene TRBD2, 5 bases. The CDR3 covers 15 residues. Germline CDR1 MNHEY, CDR2 SMNVEV (reference sequence). Trimming stripped 2 bases from V and 4 bases from J, with 12 bases between. The chain's CDR3 is CASSLESRGYNEQFF. CDR3 bases: TGTGCCAGCAGTTTAGAGTCACGGGGTTACAATGAGCAGTTCTTC.

The genes are TRBV6-5 and TRBJ1-1; the D is unclear. The V end lost 1 base, the J end lost 0 bases, and 9 bases lay between the germline ends. Germline-derived CDR1 and CDR2 are MNHEY and SVGAGI. This CDR3 has 15 amino acids. In DNA form, the CDR3 reads TGTGCCAGCAGTTACTTGGGATTCGTGAACACTGAAGCTTTCTTT. Protein sequence: CASSYLGFVNTEAFF.

CDR3 in amino acids: CASSQNLAGESQYF. The CDR3 bases are TGTGCCAGCAGCCAGAATCTAGCGGGGGAATCACAGTACTTC. V usage is TRBV3-1 and J usage is TRBJ2-7; 10 nucleotides line up with TRBD2. J gave up 10 bases and V 3 bases, and 9 bases lay outside the gene matches. CDR3 length equals 14 residues. CDR1 is LGHDT, CDR2 YNNKEL, per germline (reference sequence).

The rearrangement joins TRBV5-1 to TRBJ2-7, with TRBD2 matching over 8 bases. Germline trimming cut 5 bases from V and 2 bases from J; bases unmatched to any gene: 9. This CDR3 has 15 amino acids. Germline CDR1 reads SGHRS; CDR2 reads YFSETQ. CDR3 bases: TGCGCCAGCAGTACCTCGGGGGGGCTCACCTACGAGCAGTACTTC. Translated, it gives CASSTSGGLTYEQYF. The entire variable domain, with the rest obtained from reference TRBV5-1 and TRBJ2-7, is as follows: KAGVTQTPRYLIKTRGQQVTLSCSPISGHRSVSWYQQTPGQGLQFLFEYFSETQRNKGNFPGRFSGRQFSNSRSEMNVSTLELGDSALYLCASSTSGGLTYEQYFGPGTRLTVT.

The sample holds a few counts of this clonotype. The chain combines TRBV28 with TRBJ2-7; 10 nucleotides match TRBD1. The CDR3 totals 16 residues. Trimming at V came to 8 bases and at J to 1 base, leaving 11 bases not matched to a gene. Per germline, CDR1 MDHEN and CDR2 SYDVKM. As DNA, the CDR3 is TGTGCCAGCCTTTCTCCTCCGGGACAGGGGTCCTACGAGCAGTACTTC. The encoded protein is CASLSPPGQGSYEQYF.

V and J are TRBV2 and TRBJ1-5; no clear D. V lost 1 base and J lost 0, with 7 bases in between. This CDR3 comprises 15 residues. The V gene's germline CDR1 is SNHLY and CDR2 FYNNEI. The CDR3: CASSEVGGSNQPQHF. The CDR3 coding sequence is TGTGCCAGCAGTGAAGTGGGTGGTAGCAATCAGCCCCAGCATTTT.

This chain uses TRBV20-1 with TRBJ2-3; 8 bases are a match to TRBD2. The CDR3 runs 14 residues. With V trimmed by 3 bases and J by 8 bases, 10 bases remained unmatched. Germline V CDR1 and CDR2: DFQATT, SNEGSKA (reference sequence). CDR3 protein: CSARVQGLGCTQYF. The CDR3 DNA follows: TGCAGTGCTAGGGTTCAGGGACTAGGTTGTACGCAGTATTTT.